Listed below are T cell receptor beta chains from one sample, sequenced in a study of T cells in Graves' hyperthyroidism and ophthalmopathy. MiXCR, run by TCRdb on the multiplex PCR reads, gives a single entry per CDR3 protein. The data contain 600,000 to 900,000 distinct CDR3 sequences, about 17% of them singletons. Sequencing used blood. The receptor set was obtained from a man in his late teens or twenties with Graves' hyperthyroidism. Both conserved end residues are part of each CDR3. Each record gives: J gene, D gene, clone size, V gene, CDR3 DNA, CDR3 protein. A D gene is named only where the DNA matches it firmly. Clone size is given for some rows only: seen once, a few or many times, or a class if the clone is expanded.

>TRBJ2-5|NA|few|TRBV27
TGTGCCAGCAGCCCCGATTCCAGGGTAGAGACCCAGTACTTC
CASSPDSRVETQYF
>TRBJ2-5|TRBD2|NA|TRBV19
TGTGCCAGTAGTCGCCGACTAGCGGGGGTTGGGACCCAGTACTTC
CASSRRLAGVGTQYF
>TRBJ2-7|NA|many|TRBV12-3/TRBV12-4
TGTGCCAGCAGTTTAATGAGGTCCGCCTACGAGCAGTACTTC
CASSLMRSAYEQYF
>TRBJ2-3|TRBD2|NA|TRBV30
TGTGCCTCAGATACTAGCGGGAGCACAGATACGCAGTATTTT
CASDTSGSTDTQYF
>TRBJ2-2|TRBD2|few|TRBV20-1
TGCAGTGCGACCAGGACTAGCCGGGCCGGGGAGCTGTTTTTT
CSATRTSRAGELFF
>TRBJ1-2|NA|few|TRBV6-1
TGTGCCAGCAGTGAGGCTCAGGGTTTTCTGATCTATGGCTACACCTTC
CASSEAQGFLIYGYTF
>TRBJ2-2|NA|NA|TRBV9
TGTGCCAGCAGCGTAGCAAGGCAGACCGGGGAGCTGTTTTTT
CASSVARQTGELFF
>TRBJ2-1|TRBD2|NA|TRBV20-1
TGCAGTGCTAGTGGTAGCGGGGCCTACGTGTACAATGAGCAGTTCTTC
CSASGSGAYVYNEQFF
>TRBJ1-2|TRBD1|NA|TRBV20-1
TGCAGTGCTACCCGGGACAGGGCCGGGGGCTATGGCTACACCTTC
CSATRDRAGGYGYTF
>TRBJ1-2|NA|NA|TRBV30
TGTGCCTGGAGCACTGGCTATGGCTACACCTTC
CAWSTGYGYTF
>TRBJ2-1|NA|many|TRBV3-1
TGTGCCAGCAGCCAGTTGAGGTCGGTTTTCAATGAGCAGTTCTTC
CASSQLRSVFNEQFF
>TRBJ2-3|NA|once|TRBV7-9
TGTGCCAGCAGCTTTCAGCGCCCCGGCCCCCACACAGATACGCGGTATTTT
CASSFQRPGPHTDTRYF
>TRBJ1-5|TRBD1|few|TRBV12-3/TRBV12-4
TGTGCCAGCAGTCTTGGACAGGGAGGGGGAAGCAATCAGCCCCAGCATTTT
CASSLGQGGGSNQPQHF
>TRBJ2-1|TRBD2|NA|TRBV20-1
TGCAGTGCTAGAGCAGAACTAGCGGTCTACAATGAGCAGTTCTTC
CSARAELAVYNEQFF
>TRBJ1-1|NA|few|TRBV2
TGTGCCAGCAGCCCATTTGGGGGCGACACTGAAGCTTTCTTT
CASSPFGGDTEAFF
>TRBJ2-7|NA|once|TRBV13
TGTGCCAGCAGCCCCCGCGGAGGAGGAAACGAGCAGTACTTC
CASSPRGGGNEQYF
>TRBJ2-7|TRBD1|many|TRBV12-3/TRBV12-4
TGTGCCAGCAGTATGACAGGGGGGTCCTACGAGCAGTACTTC
CASSMTGGSYEQYF
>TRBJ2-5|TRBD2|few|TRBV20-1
TGCAGTGCTAGGGGACTAGCGGGAGTTAGGCAAGAGACCCAGTACTTC
CSARGLAGVRQETQYF
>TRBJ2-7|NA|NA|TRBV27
TGTGCCAGCAGTCCGGACGGGCGCGAGCAGTACTTC
CASSPDGREQYF
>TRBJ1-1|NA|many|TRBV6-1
TGTGCCAGCAGCTCTTCGGGGACGGTGAACACTGAAGCTTTCTTT
CASSSSGTVNTEAFF
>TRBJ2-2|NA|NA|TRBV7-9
TGTGCCAGCCAACCAATCGAAGTGGCCACCGGGGAGCTGTTTTTT
CASQPIEVATGELFF
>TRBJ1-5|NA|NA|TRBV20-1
TGCAGTGCTAGAGATGGGTTCCAGCCCCAGCATTTT
CSARDGFQPQHF
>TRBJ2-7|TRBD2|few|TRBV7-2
TGTGCCAGCAGCCCCCGCCAGTGGGAGGTAGCGGGATACTACGAGCAGTACTTC
CASSPRQWEVAGYYEQYF
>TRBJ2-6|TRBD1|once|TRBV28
TGTGCCAGCAGTCACCTCGGGACAGGGGGCCCGCCTGGGGCCAACGTCCTGACTTTC
CASSHLGTGGPPGANVLTF
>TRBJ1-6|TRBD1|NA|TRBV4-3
TGCGCCAGCAGCCAGCGGACAGGGTATAATTCACCCCTCCACTTT
CASSQRTGYNSPLHF
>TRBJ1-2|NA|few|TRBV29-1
TGCAGCGTTGATTCAGGGAGCGGCTATGGCTACACCTTC
CSVDSGSGYGYTF
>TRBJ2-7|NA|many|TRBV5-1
TGCGCCAGCACCCCTGGAGGGAACGAGCAGTACTTC
CASTPGGNEQYF
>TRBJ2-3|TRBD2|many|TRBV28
TGTGCCAGTTATACTAGCGGGAGGGCAGATACGCAGTATTTT
CASYTSGRADTQYF
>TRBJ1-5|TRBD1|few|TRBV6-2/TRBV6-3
TGTGCCAGCAACCGGGACAGGGAATTTCAGCCCCAGCATTTT
CASNRDREFQPQHF
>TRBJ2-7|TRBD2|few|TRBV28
TGTGCCAGCAGTTCCCGTACTAGCGGAGTTTTATACGAGCAGTACTTC
CASSSRTSGVLYEQYF
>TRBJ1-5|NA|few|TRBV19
TGTGCCAGTAGTGGCAGGGAGGCTCAGCCCCAGCATTTT
CASSGREAQPQHF
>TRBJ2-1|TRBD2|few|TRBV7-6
TGTGCCAGCAGCCCCGAAGGGGCGGGAGGGTTCTACAATGAGCAGTTCTTC
CASSPEGAGGFYNEQFF
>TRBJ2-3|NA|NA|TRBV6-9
TGTGCCAGCACCCGGACAGATACGCAGTATTTT
CASTRTDTQYF
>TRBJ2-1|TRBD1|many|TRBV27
TGTGCCAGCAGCACGACAGGGAATGAGCAGTTCTTC
CASSTTGNEQFF
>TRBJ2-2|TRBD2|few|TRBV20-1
TGCAGTGCTAGAGATACTAGCGGGAGGATGGGTGGGGGGGAGCTGTTTTTT
CSARDTSGRMGGGELFF
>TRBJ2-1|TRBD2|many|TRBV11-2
TGTGCCAGCAGCCCTTTTGGCGGGAGTCCTTACAATGAGCAGTTCTTC
CASSPFGGSPYNEQFF
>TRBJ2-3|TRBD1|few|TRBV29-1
TGCAGCGTTGGACAGGGGGCTTGGGGCACAGATACGCAGTATTTT
CSVGQGAWGTDTQYF
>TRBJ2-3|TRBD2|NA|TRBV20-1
TGCAGTGCTATGGATGCGGGTAGCGGGGCCCTCACAGATACGCAGTATTTT
CSAMDAGSGALTDTQYF
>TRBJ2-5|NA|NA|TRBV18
TGTGCCAGCTCACCACCGGGTTTTCAGACCCAGTACTTC
CASSPPGFQTQYF
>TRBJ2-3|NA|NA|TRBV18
TGTGCCAGCTCTACCAAAGGCGGGACAGATACGCAGTATTTT
CASSTKGGTDTQYF
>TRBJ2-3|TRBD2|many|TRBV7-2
TGTGCCAGCAGCTTAGAACCGGCTAGCGGTTATACGCAGTATTTT
CASSLEPASGYTQYF
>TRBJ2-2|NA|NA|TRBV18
TGTGCCAGCTCACCACTGACAGCCAACACCGGGGAGCTGTTTTTT
CASSPLTANTGELFF
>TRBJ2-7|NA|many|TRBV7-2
TGTGCCAGCAGCTTCTCTCCCGGGAGCTCCTACGAGCAGTACTTC
CASSFSPGSSYEQYF
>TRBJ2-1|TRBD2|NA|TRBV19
TGTGCCAGTAGTATAGTAACTAGCGGGAGCTATGAGCAGTTCTTC
CASSIVTSGSYEQFF
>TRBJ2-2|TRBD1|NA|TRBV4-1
TGCGCCAGCAGCCAGAGACAGGGGGCCACCGGGGAGCTGTTTTTT
CASSQRQGATGELFF
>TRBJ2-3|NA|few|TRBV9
TGTGCCAGCAGCGTAGTAGGGGAGAGCACAGATACGCAGTATTTT
CASSVVGESTDTQYF
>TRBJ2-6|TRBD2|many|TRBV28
TGTGCCAGTCGGGGACTAGCGCTCTCTGGGGCCAACGTCCTGACTTTC
CASRGLALSGANVLTF
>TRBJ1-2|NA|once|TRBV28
TGTGCCAGCAGTTACCCCCTTCAGGGCCCCTATGGCTACACCTTC
CASSYPLQGPYGYTF
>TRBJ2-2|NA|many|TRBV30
TGTGCCTGGAGTGACCTCAGGGTGCACACCGGGGAGCTGTTTTTT
CAWSDLRVHTGELFF
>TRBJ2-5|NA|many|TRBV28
TGTGCCAGCAGCCAACTAAGGGCAGGGGTGTACTTC
CASSQLRAGVYF
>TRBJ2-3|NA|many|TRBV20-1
TGCAGTGCTAGCGATCCGGGTCTACCCACAGATACGCAGTATTTT
CSASDPGLPTDTQYF
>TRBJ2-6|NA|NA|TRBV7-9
TGTGCCAGCAGCCCCCCCAACGGGGCCAACGTCCTGACTTTC
CASSPPNGANVLTF
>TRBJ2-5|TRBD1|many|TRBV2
TGTGCCAGCATGGAGTCAGGGGGAGAGACCCAGTACTTC
CASMESGGETQYF
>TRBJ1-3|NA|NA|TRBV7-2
TGTGCCAGCAGCCCCCAGAGTCAGTGGGGAAACACCATATATTTT
CASSPQSQWGNTIYF
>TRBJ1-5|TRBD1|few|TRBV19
TGTGCCATCTCCGCGTGGGGACAGGGCCCTCAGCCCCAGCATTTT
CAISAWGQGPQPQHF